These T cell receptor beta chains were read from a single sample in a study of T-cell memory formation after mild COVID-19. TCRdb independently ran MiXCR on the 5' RACE reads; one entry per CDR3 protein. The sample shows 150,000 to 200,000 distinct CDR3 sequences, around a fifth of them seen only once. Sequencing was carried out using PBMCs or a T cell subset sorted from them (not recorded which). The receptors originated from an adult woman who had mild COVID-19 (a few samples of this study predate the infection). Cell type and time point are not known. The conserved cysteine and the conserved F or W are not part of the CDR3 here.

>TRBV7-8
ASSPGTVMNTEAF
>TRBV5-1
ASSLVGRTSGRESSYEQY
>TRBV7-2
ASSKSGSAHYEQY
>TRBV9
ASSVVASGRGNEQF
>TRBV9
ASSPWTGPVNTEAF
>TRBV3-1
ASSQDHPFDSERDVRFRPLH
>TRBV7-9
ASSLGTDRTDTQY
>TRBV4-1
ASSQDRTNYNEQF
>TRBV15
ATNRETGFPHEQY
>TRBV12-3/TRBV12-4
ASSPPGWSYEQY
>TRBV24-1
ATSDFLGGELF